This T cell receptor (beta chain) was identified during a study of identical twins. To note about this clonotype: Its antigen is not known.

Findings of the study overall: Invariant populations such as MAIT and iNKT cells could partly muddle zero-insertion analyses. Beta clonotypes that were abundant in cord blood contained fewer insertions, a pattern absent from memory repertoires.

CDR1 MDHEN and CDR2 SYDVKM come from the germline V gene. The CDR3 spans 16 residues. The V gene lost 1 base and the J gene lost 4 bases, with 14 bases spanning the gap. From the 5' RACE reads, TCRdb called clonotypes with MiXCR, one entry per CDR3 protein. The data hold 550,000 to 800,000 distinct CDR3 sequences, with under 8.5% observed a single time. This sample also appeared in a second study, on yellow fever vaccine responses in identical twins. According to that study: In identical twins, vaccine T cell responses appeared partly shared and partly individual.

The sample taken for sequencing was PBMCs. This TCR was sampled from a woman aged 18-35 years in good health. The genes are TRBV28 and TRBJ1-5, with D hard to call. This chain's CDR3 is CASSLYTGTVNQPQHF. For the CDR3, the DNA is TGTGCCAGCAGTTTATATACCGGAACGGTTAATCAGCCCCAGCATTTT.